The text below deals with one TCR beta chain. The method was immunoSEQ multiplex PCR; TCRdb's version includes in-frame clones alone and lacks a portion of them. The top ten clones hold roughly 5.7% of a sample with some 57,000 clones, 94% of them seen once. No fixed cell number was used; all available blood leukocytes supplied DNA. Trimming shortened V by 11 bases and J by 0 bases, and 13 bases separated the two germline ends. The CDR3 is 14 amino acids. The germline V gene encodes CDR1 SNHLY and CDR2 FYNNEI. The source of the sample is a study of human thymus T cells. The sample consisted of blood. V gene TRBV2 combines with J gene TRBJ2-2, with a possible D match to TRBD2 (6 bases). The receptor was isolated from a boy younger than two with a congenital heart defect but otherwise immunologically healthy. The CDR3 DNA sequence: TGTGCCGGTCGTGGAGGGGCGAACACCGGGGAGCTGTTTTTT. Protein sequence: CAGRGGANTGELFF.